This T cell receptor beta chain is drawn from a study of cytomegalovirus exposure and HLA in healthy donors (dated by TCRdb to the late 2010s). Regarding the research as a whole: In an earlier analysis of about 560 of the donors, approximately 300 Gb of sequence data and 90 million to 120 million unique TCR beta sequences from 180 million or so T cells were reported. An early release covering about 600 HLA-typed donors comprised roughly 300 gigabases of sequencing data and 85 million or so unique TCR sequences. Of the 300 to 500 genotyped donors, 75% to 85% were placed in the genetic ancestry cluster associated with self-reported Caucasian donors. The study aimed to test whether cataloging public T cell receptors could reveal signatures of past pathogen exposure. The study used immunosequencing to profile the T cell repertoires of several hundred subjects and linked those repertoires to cytomegalovirus serostatus. A separate validation cohort of roughly 120 different subjects was used in addition to the 666-subject first cohort. The study combined high-throughput TCR immunosequencing, statistical association of individual TCRs with disease status, and machine learning to predict cytomegalovirus infection status. A later analysis re-analyzed previously published TCR beta repertoires from 600 to 850 donors and added high-resolution HLA genotyping to study TCR occurrence patterns. Rather than drawing on any new phenotypic data, the later analysis identified candidate immune exposures from TCR beta sequences and the way those sequences occurred across donors. To decide whether each TCR beta V gene segment behaved as functional or pseudogenic, an earlier analysis of some 600 of the donors relied on high-throughput TCR beta sequencing. Donor age, sex, ethnicity and CMV serostatus were collected together with the repertoire data. A later genetic analysis used genome-wide SNP genotypes for 398 of the 666 donors, treating that subset as a discovery cohort. All discovery cohort repertoires had been generated using a single sequencing platform. HLA typing included class I and class II loci at four-digit resolution. The number of donors typed differed by locus, with 629-630 for A, B, C, DRB1 and DQB1, 522 for DQA1, over 600 for DPA1, and 450 to 480 for DPB1. Because of strong linkage in the cohort, roughly five DR-DQ haplotypes were treated as single units for association and clustering. Among 398 genotyped donors of the cohort, an average of approximately 250,000 unique TCR beta nucleotide sequences were sequenced per donor, roughly a sixth of them non-productive. Points the paper makes about the study in general: A few of the identified cytomegalovirus-associated TCR beta chains were confirmed in vitro to be specific for cytomegalovirus antigens. Several of the top co-occurrence clusters appeared to be linked to parvovirus B19, influenza, CMV and Epstein-Barr virus, according to a later analysis. Because some donors lacked HLA typing at each locus, the association tests relied only on the typed subset. A later analysis found that most CMV-associated TCR beta chains appeared HLA-restricted, with HLA associations seemingly driven largely by CMV exposure. According to a later analysis, TCR association rates differed among HLA loci, with DRB1 alleles showing the most associated TCRs and HLA-C alleles showing the fewest. The classifier was reported to diagnose cytomegalovirus status with high specificity and sensitivity in both the original cohort and the validation cohort. Correlated functional status among segregating V segments might reflect linkage disequilibrium, but an unknown experimental factor could not be ruled out. A total of 150 or so TCR beta chains were listed by the study as associated with cytomegalovirus. Assigning TCR associations to individual alleles was difficult when HLA alleles, especially DR and DQ, strongly co-occurred. Immune exposure information for the cohort was limited to CMV serostatus. Roughly uniform sequencing depth across donors was assumed in presence/absence analyses, although this assumption may not hold. According to a later genetic analysis, donors in an Asian-associated ancestry cluster had fewer N-insertions in productive TCRs than the roughly 660-donor mean. An association between a missense DCLRE1C variant and V-gene and J-gene trimming of TCR beta chains was found in a later genetic analysis and replicated in an independent cohort. A further reported finding was that TCR beta sequences accurately predicted the HLA-A and HLA-B alleles for most subjects in the first cohort. In a later analysis, HLA-associated TCR beta chains showed more clonal expansion and lower generation probabilities than non-associated chains that were equally common. The sequencing pipeline was judged likely to have produced a cluster of highly shared sequence variants as a technical artifact. The authors suggested that the approach could potentially be extended to other disease states and immunological phenotypes. Specific HLA alleles were associated with over 15,000 TCR beta sequences at a false discovery rate of 0.05 in a later analysis. The cohort was sequenced for TCR beta chains only, and without alpha or paired-chain data the features that could be detected were limited. Most TCR sequences were observed very rarely across donors, whereas some public TCRs were present in many individuals. Because counts were too low, seventeen rarely observed V segments, including chromosome 9 orphons, were excluded from the earlier analysis of fewer than 650 of the donors. Broadly in line with IMGT annotations, most TCR beta V segments showed up in productive rearrangements about 90% or about 30% of the time in an earlier analysis of several hundred of the donors.

A single count supports this clone. Its binding antigen is unknown. The sample holds no much larger clone one base away, and base qualities are not on file. The cohort comprised fewer than 750 healthy bone marrow donors. At the time of sampling, all cohort members were nominally healthy, though unrecorded immune exposures were likely present. The donor tested CMV seronegative, placing the donor among the approximately 360 seronegative members of the cohort. A peripheral blood sample was collected from each donor, and TCR beta sequencing was performed on peripheral blood mononuclear cells. Genomic DNA was extracted from the blood cell samples with the Qiagen DNeasy Blood Extraction Kit. The library was produced with the immunoSEQ multiplex PCR assay. For the multiplex PCR, a mixture combining 60 forward primers for TCR Vbeta segments and 13 reverse primers for TCR Jbeta segments was used. Amplification of the CDR3 region of rearranged TCR beta genes was performed with a multiplex PCR assay on genomic DNA. The Illumina HiSeq System was used to sequence the amplified TCR beta libraries as 87-base-pair reads. The paper's data handling went like this. In a later analysis, 77 million or so unique TCR beta chains were counted across the approximately 620 repertoires, and roughly 11 million of these chains were shared by at least two donors. A nearest-neighbor algorithm error-corrected the raw reads and collapsed the reads into unique sequences, merging closely related sequences to remove PCR and sequencing errors. Alignment of CDR3 sequences to IMGT reference sequences was used to assign V, D and J gene segments. For a sequence to be retained, a match of at least six nucleotides was required to both a V gene segment and a J gene segment. A rearrangement was called productive if the CDR3 had no stop codons and remained in frame with V and J, and every other rearrangement was called non-productive. Following IMGT convention, CDR3 was defined as the stretch from the second conserved V-encoded cysteine up to the conserved J-encoded phenylalanine. Sequences without an unambiguous match to a single V gene segment were excluded from the earlier analysis of almost 600 of the donors. In an earlier analysis of a few hundred of the donors, a V segment was called functional when productive rearrangements were above 56.7%, and segregating when the standard deviation between donors exceeded 5%. A statistical classification framework was developed to diagnose cytomegalovirus status using the catalog of TCR beta chain sequences. In a later analysis, V and J genes were assigned by comparing TCR nucleotide sequences against IMGT/GENE-DB human TR gene sequences. Using the TCRdist pipeline, a later analysis assigned CDR3 sequences along with most-parsimonious VDJ recombination scenarios. A later analysis defined each TCR beta chain by its CDR3 amino acid sequence plus V-gene family, and excluded reads lacking a unique V-gene family. In a later analysis, 500 to 650 highly shared, low-generation-probability nucleotide sequences were removed to address suspected cross-contamination and a sequencing artifact. In a later analysis, a clonal expansion index was calculated for each public chain from normalized within-repertoire ranks of inferred template counts. In a later analysis, generation probabilities were computed with a VDJ recombination model fitted to out-of-frame rearrangements, and the resulting probabilities were checked against IGoR. A later analysis scored TCR-TCR, TCR-HLA and TCR-CMV co-occurrence with hypergeometric tests, applying a repertoire-size bias correction to TCR pairs. In a later analysis, false discovery rates were estimated by permuting HLA or CMV assignments 20 times. In a later analysis, co-occurring TCRs were grouped with DBSCAN, and TCRdist sequence similarity was added when clustering was performed within HLA-allele-positive subsets. Repertoires with fewer than 30,000 or more than 120,000 public chains, plus five repertoires with anomalous nucleotide sharing, were excluded from co-occurrence clustering. TCRdb took over this immuneACCESS table, retaining in-frame rearrangements with V and J assigned. Such tables are incomplete; in checked studies, under half of the missing clones stem from an unresolved V gene, and the remainder is unexplained. The V and J calls and clone size were taken over from that table, and D and trimming were inferred from the DNA. The sample yields 150,000 to 200,000 clones; 84% were counted once. The ten biggest clones cover about 0.25% of the sample.

The source of this sequence is a boy aged 5-17 years in good health and CMV-seronegative. The specimen was PBMCs.

The DNA sequence is TGTGCCAGCAGTTTGGGTCTGGGACAGGGCCGAGATACGCAGTATTTT. Its protein product is CASSLGLGQGRDTQYF. The chain couples TRBV28 to TRBJ2-3; a stretch of 9 junction bases matches TRBD1. Unmatched junction bases come to 9, with V trimmed by 3 bases and J by 5 bases. In the germline V gene, CDR1 corresponds to MDHEN and CDR2 to SYDVKM. The CDR3 runs 16 amino acids, cysteine and phenylalanine included. The DNA shown is the 48-base CDR3, in frame from base 1.